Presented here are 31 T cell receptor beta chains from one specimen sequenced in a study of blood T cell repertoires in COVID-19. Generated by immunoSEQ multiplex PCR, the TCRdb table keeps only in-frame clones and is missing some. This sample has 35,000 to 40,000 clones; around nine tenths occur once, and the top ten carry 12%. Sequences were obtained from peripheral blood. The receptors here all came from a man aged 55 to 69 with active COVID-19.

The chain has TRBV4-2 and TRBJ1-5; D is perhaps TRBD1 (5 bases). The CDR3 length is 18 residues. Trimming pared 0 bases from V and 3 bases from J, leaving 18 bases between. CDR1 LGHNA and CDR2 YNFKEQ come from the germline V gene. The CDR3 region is CASSQDPLPDSSNQPQHF. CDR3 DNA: TGTGCCAGCAGCCAAGACCCCCTTCCCGACAGTTCCAATCAGCCCCAGCATTTT.

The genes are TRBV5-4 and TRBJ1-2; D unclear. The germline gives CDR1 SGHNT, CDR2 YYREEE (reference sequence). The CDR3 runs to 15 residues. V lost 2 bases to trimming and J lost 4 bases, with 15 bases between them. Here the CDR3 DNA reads TGTGCCAGCAGCTTCGCTGATAATGGCGGCTATGGCTACACCTTC. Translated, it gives CASSFADNGGYGYTF.

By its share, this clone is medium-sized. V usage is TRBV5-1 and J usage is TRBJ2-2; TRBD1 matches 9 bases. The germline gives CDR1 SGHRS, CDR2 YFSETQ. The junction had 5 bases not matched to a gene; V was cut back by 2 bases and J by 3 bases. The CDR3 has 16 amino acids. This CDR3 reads CASSFGDRDYTGELFF. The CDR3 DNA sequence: TGCGCCAGCAGCTTTGGGGACAGGGATTACACCGGGGAGCTGTTTTTT. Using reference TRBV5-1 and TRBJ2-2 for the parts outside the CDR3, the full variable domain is KAGVTQTPRYLIKTRGQQVTLSCSPISGHRSVSWYQQTPGQGLQFLFEYFSETQRNKGNFPGRFSGRQFSNSRSEMNVSTLELGDSALYLCASSFGDRDYTGELFFGEGSRLTVL.

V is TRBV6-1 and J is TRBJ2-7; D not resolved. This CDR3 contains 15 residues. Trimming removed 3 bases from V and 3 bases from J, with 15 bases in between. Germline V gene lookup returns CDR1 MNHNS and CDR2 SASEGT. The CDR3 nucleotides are TGTGCCAGCAGTGAGTGGCAGGTAATAATCTACGAGCAGTACTTC. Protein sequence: CASSEWQVIIYEQYF.

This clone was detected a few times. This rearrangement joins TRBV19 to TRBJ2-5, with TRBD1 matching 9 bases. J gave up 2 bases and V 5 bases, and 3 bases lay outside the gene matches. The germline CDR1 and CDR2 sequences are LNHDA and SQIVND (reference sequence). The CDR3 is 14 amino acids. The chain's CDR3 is CASSLGTGQETQYF. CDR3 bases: TGTGCCAGTAGTCTCGGGACAGGGCAAGAGACCCAGTACTTC.

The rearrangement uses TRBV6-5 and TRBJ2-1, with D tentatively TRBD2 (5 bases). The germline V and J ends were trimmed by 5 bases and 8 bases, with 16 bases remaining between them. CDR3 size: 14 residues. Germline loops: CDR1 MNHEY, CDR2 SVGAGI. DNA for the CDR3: TGTGCCAGCAGTCAAAAGACTACCGGCGATGAGCAGTTCTTC. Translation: CASSQKTTGDEQFF.

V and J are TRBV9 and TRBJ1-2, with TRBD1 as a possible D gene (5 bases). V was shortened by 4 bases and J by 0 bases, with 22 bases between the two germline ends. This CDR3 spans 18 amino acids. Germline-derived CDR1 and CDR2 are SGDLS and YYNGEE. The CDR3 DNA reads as TGTGCCAGCAGCCCCGGGGGTACGTTGGGTCCTTCTAACTATGGCTACACCTTC. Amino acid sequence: CASSPGGTLGPSNYGYTF.

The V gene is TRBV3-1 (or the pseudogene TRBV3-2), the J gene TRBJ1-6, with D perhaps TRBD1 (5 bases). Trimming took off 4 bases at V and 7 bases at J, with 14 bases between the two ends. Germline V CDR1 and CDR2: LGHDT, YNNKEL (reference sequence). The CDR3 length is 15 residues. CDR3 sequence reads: CASSPGGGNNSPLHF. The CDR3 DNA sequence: TGTGCCAGCAGCCCGGGGGGAGGGAACAATTCACCCCTCCACTTT.

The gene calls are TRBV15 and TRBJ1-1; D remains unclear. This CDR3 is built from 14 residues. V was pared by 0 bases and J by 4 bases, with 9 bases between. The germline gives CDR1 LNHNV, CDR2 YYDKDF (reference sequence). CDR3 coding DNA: TGTGCCACCAGCAGAGAACGGAGTATCACTGAAGCTTTCTTT. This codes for CATSRERSITEAFF. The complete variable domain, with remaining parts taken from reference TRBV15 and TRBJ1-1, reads DAMVIQNPRYQVTQFGKPVTLSCSQTLNHNVMYWYQQKSSQAPKLLFHYYDKDFNNEADTPDNFQSRRPNTSFCFLDIRSPGLGDTAMYLCATSRERSITEAFFGQGTRLTVV.

The CDR3 nucleotides are TGTGCTAGTGCCAAGGTCGTGGTGAGGGAAAGGTCCTACAATGAGCAGTTCTTC. It encodes CASAKVVVRERSYNEQFF. This rearrangement joins TRBV12-5 to TRBJ2-1, with TRBD2 as a possible D gene (5 bases). V was clipped by 7 bases and J by 1 base, with 23 bases between them. CDR3 length: 18 amino acids. The germline gives CDR1 LGHNT, CDR2 FRNRAP.

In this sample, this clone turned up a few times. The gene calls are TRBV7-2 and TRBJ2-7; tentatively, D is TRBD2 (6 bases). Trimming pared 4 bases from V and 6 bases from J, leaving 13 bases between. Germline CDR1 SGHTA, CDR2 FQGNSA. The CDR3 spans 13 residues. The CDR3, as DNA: TGTGCCAGCAGCTCCCAGACTAGTCCCGAGCAGTACTTC. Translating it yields CASSSQTSPEQYF.

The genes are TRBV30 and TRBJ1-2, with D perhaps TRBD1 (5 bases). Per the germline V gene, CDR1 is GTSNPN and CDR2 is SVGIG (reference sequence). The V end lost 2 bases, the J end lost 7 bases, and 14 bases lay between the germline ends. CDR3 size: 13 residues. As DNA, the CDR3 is TGTGCCTGGAGTCGTCAGGGAAATTCTGGCTACACCTTC. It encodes CAWSRQGNSGYTF.

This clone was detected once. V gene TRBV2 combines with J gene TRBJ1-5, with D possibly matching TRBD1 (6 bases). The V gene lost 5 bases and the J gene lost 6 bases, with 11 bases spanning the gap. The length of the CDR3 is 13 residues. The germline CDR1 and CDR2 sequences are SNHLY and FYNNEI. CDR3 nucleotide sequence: TGTGCCAGCAGTATGTCAGGGGCTCAGCCCCAGCATTTT. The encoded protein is CASSMSGAQPQHF.

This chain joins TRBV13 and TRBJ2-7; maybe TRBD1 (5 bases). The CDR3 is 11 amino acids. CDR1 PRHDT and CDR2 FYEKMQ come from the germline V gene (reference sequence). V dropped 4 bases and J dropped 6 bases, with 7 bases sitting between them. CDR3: CASSSGREQYF. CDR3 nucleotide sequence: TGTGCCAGCAGCTCAGGGCGCGAGCAGTACTTC.

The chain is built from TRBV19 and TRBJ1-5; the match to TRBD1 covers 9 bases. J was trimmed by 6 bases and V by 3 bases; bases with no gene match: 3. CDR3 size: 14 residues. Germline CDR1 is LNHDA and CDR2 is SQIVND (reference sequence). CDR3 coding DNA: TGTGCCAGTAGTATCGCGACAGGGGGTCAGCCCCAGCATTTT. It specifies CASSIATGGQPQHF.

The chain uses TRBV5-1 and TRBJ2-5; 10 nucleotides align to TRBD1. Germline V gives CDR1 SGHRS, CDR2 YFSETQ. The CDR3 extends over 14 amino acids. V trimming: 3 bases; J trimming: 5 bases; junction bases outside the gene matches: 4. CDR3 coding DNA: TGCGCCAGCAGCTCGGGACAGGGGACGGAGACCCAGTACTTC. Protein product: CASSSGQGTETQYF.

This CDR3 reads CASSQDAGGPAEQFF. The DNA for the CDR3 is TGTGCCAGCAGCCAAGATGCGGGAGGGCCGGCTGAGCAGTTCTTC. V and J are TRBV14 and TRBJ2-1; 9 bases match TRBD2. CDR1 is SGHDN and CDR2 is FVKESK in the germline V gene. This CDR3 spans 15 amino acids. The J segment lost 9 bases and the V segment lost 0 bases, leaving 6 bases of the junction unmatched.

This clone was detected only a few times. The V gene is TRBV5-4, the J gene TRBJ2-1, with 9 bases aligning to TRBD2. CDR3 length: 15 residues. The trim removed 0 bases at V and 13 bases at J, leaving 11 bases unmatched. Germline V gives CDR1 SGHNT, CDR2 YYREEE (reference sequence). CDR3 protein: CASSLGVASGIGQFF. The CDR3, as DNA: TGTGCCAGCAGCTTGGGGGTGGCTAGCGGGATAGGACAGTTCTTC.

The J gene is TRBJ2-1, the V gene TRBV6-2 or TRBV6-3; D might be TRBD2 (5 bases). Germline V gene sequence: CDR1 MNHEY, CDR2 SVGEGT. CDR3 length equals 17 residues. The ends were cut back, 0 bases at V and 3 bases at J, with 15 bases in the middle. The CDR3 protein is CASSYSTIRSSYNEQFF. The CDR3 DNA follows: TGTGCCAGCAGTTACTCGACTATTCGGAGTAGCTACAATGAGCAGTTCTTC.

The CDR3 DNA is TGTGCCACCAGTGGGTACGGACAGGGGAGCTCCTACGAGCAGTACTTC. Translated: CATSGYGQGSSYEQYF. The chain employs TRBV24-1 and TRBJ2-7; 9 bases are shared with TRBD1. Germline CDR1 KGHDR, CDR2 SFDVKD. The V gene end was trimmed by 5 bases and the J gene end by 0 bases; junction bases not matched to a gene: 7. The CDR3 consists of 16 residues.

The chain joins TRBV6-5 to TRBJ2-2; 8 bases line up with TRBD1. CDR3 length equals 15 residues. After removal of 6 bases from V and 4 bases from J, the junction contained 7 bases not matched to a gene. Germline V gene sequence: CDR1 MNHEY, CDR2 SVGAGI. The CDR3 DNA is TGTGCCAGCAGCCAACAGGGGGATGGCACCGGGGAGCTGTTTTTT. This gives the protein CASSQQGDGTGELFF.

DNA for the CDR3: TGCGCCAGCAGCCAATCCGGGACTAGCAACACCGGGGAGCTGTTTTTT. It translates to CASSQSGTSNTGELFF. The V call is TRBV4-1, the J call TRBJ2-2; 9 nucleotides line up with TRBD2. The V segment lost 2 bases and the J segment 2 bases; nucleotides outside the gene matches: 3. The CDR3 has 16 residues. The germline V gene encodes CDR1 MGHRA and CDR2 YSYEKL.

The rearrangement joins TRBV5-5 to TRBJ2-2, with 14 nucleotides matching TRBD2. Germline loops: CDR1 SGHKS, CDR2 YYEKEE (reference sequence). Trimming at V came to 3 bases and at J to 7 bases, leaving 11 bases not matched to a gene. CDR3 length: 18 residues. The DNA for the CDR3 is TGTGCCAGCAGCTCCCCTGGACTAGCGGGAGGATCTGGCGGGGAGCTGTTTTTT. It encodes CASSSPGLAGGSGGELFF.

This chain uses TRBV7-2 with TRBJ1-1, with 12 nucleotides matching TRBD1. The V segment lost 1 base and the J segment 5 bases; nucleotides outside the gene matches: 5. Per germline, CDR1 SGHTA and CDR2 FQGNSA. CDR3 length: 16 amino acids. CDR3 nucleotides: TGTGCCAGCAGCTTAGGGGGACAGGGGGCTCTGACTGAAGCTTTCTTT. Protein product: CASSLGGQGALTEAFF. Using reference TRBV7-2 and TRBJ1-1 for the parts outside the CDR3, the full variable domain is GAGVSQSPSNKVTEKGKDVELRCDPISGHTALYWYRQSLGQGLEFLIYFQGNSAPDKSGLPSDRFSAERTGGSVSTLTIQRTQQEDSAVYLCASSLGGQGALTEAFFGQGTRLTVV.

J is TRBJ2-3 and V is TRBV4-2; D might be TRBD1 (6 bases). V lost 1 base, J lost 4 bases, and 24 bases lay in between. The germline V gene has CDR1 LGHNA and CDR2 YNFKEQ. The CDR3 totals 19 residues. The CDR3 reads CASSQARSRRTEVPDTQYF. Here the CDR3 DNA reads TGTGCCAGCAGCCAAGCACGCTCTAGGAGGACAGAGGTTCCAGATACGCAGTATTTT.

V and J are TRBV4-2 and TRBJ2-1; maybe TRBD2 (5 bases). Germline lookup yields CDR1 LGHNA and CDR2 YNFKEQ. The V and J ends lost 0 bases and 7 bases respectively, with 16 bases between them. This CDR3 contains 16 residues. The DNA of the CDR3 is TGTGCCAGCAGCCAAGATCTTGTGGGAGTGACGAATGAGCAGTTCTTC. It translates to CASSQDLVGVTNEQFF.

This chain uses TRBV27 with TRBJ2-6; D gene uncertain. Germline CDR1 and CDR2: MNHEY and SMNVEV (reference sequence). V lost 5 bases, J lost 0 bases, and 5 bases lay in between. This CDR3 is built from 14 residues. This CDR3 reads CASSPLSGANVLTF. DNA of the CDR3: TGTGCCAGCAGTCCTCTCTCTGGGGCCAACGTCCTGACTTTC.

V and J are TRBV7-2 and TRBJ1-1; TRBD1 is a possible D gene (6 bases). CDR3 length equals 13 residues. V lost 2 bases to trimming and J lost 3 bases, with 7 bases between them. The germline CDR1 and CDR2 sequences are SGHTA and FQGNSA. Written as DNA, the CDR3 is TGTGCCAGCAGCTTACAGGGGTACACTGAAGCTTTCTTT. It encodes CASSLQGYTEAFF.

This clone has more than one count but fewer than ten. The CDR3 sequence: CASGRGMNTEAFF. CDR3 DNA: TGTGCTAGTGGTCGGGGAATGAACACTGAAGCTTTCTTT. The chain combines TRBV12-5 with TRBJ1-1; D unresolved. Trimming stripped 5 bases from V and 0 bases from J, with 7 bases between. The CDR3 consists of 13 residues. From germline, CDR1 is LGHNT and CDR2 FRNRAP.

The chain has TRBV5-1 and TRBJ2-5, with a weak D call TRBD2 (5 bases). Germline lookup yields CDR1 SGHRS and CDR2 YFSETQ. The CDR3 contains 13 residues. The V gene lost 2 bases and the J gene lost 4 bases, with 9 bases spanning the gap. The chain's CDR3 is CASSLGRVETQYF. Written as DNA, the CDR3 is TGCGCCAGCAGCTTAGGGCGGGTAGAGACCCAGTACTTC.

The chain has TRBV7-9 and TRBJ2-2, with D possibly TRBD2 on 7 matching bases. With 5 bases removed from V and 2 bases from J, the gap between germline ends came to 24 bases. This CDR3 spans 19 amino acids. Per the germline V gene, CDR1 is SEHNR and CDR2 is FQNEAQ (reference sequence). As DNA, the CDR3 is TGTGCCAGCAGCCCAGGCGGGGGCCAAACAGGATCTAACACCGGGGAGCTGTTTTTT. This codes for CASSPGGGQTGSNTGELFF.